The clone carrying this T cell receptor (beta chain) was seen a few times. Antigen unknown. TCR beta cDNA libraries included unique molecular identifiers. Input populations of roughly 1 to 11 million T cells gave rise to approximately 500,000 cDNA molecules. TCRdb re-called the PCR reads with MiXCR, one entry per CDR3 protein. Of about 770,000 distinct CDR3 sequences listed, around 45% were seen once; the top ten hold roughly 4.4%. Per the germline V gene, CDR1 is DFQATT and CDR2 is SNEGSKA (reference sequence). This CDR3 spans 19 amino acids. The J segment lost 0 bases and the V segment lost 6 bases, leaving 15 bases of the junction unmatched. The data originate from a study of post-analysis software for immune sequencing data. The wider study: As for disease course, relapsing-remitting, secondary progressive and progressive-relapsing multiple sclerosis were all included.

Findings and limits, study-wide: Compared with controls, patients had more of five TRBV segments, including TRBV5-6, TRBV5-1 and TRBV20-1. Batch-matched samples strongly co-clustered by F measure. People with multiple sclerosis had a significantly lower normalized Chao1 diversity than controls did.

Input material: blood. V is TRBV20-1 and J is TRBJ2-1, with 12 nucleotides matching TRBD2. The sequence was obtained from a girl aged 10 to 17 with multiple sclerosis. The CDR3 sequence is CSASLGTSGFLSSYNEQFF. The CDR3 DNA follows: TGCAGTGCCTCACTCGGGACTAGCGGGTTCCTAAGCTCCTACAATGAGCAGTTCTTC.